One and the same sample provided the 30 T cell receptor beta chains below, sequenced in a study of blood T cell repertoires in COVID-19. Sequenced by immunoSEQ multiplex PCR; TCRdb stores in-frame clones only, minus some. The sample has about 220,000 clones, around 82% seen once. Sequencing was carried out using peripheral blood. The origin of the receptors is a woman aged 30 to 39 who had recovered from COVID-19.

The chain uses TRBV10-3 and TRBJ2-5; a possible D gene is TRBD1 (6 bases). The length of the CDR3 is 11 residues. From germline, CDR1 is ENHRY and CDR2 SYGVKD. V lost 11 bases and J lost 5, with 12 bases in between. The CDR3 loop reads CAPTGAETQYF. CDR3 DNA sequence: TGTGCCCCGACAGGAGCGGAGACCCAGTACTTC.

This clone appeared once. The chain recombines TRBV27 with TRBJ2-7; 7 positions agree with TRBD1. The length of the CDR3 is 15 residues. Germline loops: CDR1 MNHEY, CDR2 SMNVEV (reference sequence). J lost 2 bases, V lost 5 bases, and 9 bases had no gene match. CDR3 DNA: TGTGCCAGCAGTGTACCGACAGGGATACCCTACGAGCAGTACTTC. This sequence encodes CASSVPTGIPYEQYF.

This clone came up a few times. The chain has TRBV15 and TRBJ2-7; D is uncertain. The CDR3 consists of 12 residues. Trimming cost V 0 bases and J 3 bases, with 3 bases left between them. CDR1 is LNHNV and CDR2 is YYDKDF in the germline V gene (reference sequence). CDR3 in amino acids: CATSRDRYEQYF. The CDR3 DNA reads TGTGCCACCAGCAGAGACCGCTACGAGCAGTACTTC.

This chain joins TRBV4-1 and TRBJ1-1; the match to TRBD1 covers 7 bases. The length of the CDR3 is 18 residues. The germline gives CDR1 MGHRA, CDR2 YSYEKL. The trim removed 1 base at V and 0 bases at J, leaving 11 bases unmatched. The CDR3 spells CASSQAEGTVALNTEAFF. Written as DNA, the CDR3 is TGCGCCAGCAGCCAAGCGGAGGGGACAGTAGCTTTGAACACTGAAGCTTTCTTT.

The chain employs TRBV9 and TRBJ2-5; TRBD1 matches at 8 bases. The CDR3 is made up of 17 amino acids. The germline CDR1 and CDR2 sequences are SGDLS and YYNGEE. The V gene end was trimmed by 4 bases and the J gene end by 5 bases; junction bases not matched to a gene: 16. The CDR3 region is CASSLTGTGGLWETQYF. The CDR3 nucleotides are TGTGCCAGCAGCTTAACCGGGACAGGCGGCTTATGGGAGACCCAGTACTTC.

V is TRBV27 and J is TRBJ1-2; unclear D gene. The CDR3 totals 13 residues. Trimming stripped 4 bases from V and 3 bases from J, with 9 bases between. Germline CDR1 is MNHEY and CDR2 is SMNVEV (reference sequence). CDR3 sequence reads: CASSSGRYYGYTF. The CDR3 DNA reads TGTGCCAGCAGTTCCGGCAGGTACTATGGCTACACCTTC.

The chain carries TRBV5-1 and TRBJ1-2; tentatively, D is TRBD1 (5 bases). Germline loops: CDR1 SGHRS, CDR2 YFSETQ. The CDR3 is 15 residues long. Between the trimmed V and J ends, which lost 2 bases and 5 bases, there was a span of 16 bases. This CDR3 reads CASSFSTTGVYGYTF. DNA for the CDR3: TGCGCCAGCAGCTTCTCGACCACGGGGGTTTATGGCTACACCTTC.

V gene TRBV5-1 combines with J gene TRBJ2-2, with 8 bases lining up with TRBD1. The CDR3 extends over 16 amino acids. V gave up 4 bases and J gave up 1 base; unmatched junction bases: 6. Germline V gene lookup returns CDR1 SGHRS and CDR2 YFSETQ. For the CDR3, the DNA is TGCGCCAGCAGCGCCCGGGACAGGATGAACACCGGGGAGCTGTTTTTT. Translation gives CASSARDRMNTGELFF.

This chain connects TRBV28 to TRBJ2-6; D perhaps matches TRBD2 (5 bases). V was shortened by 2 bases and J by 1 base, with 15 bases between the two germline ends. The CDR3 is 18 amino acids. Germline V gene sequence: CDR1 MDHEN, CDR2 SYDVKM. The CDR3 coding sequence is TGTGCCAGCAGTTTACGTCGGAGCTCGGGGTCTGGGGCCAACGTCCTGACTTTC. It yields the protein CASSLRRSSGSGANVLTF.

V gene TRBV7-9 combines with J gene TRBJ2-2; 12 nucleotides line up with TRBD2. CDR1 and CDR2 (germline): SEHNR, FQNEAQ (reference sequence). CDR3 length: 18 residues. The trim removed 1 base at V and 0 bases at J, leaving 3 bases unmatched. CDR3 protein: CASSLETSGRPNTGELFF. CDR3 coding DNA: TGTGCCAGCAGCTTAGAAACTAGCGGGAGGCCGAACACCGGGGAGCTGTTTTTT.

V and J are TRBV3-1 (or the pseudogene TRBV3-2) and TRBJ2-7; 7 bases agree with TRBD2. V dropped 4 bases and J dropped 5; count of bases not matched to a gene: 11. This CDR3 is 15 amino acids long. Germline lookup yields CDR1 LGHDT and CDR2 YNNKEL (reference sequence). The CDR3 DNA follows: TGTGCCAGCAGCCCCCCAAGGGGAGGGGAGAACGAGCAGTACTTC. Its translation: CASSPPRGGENEQYF.

This clone turned up a few times. This chain's CDR3 is CASSELQGSGNTIYF. The CDR3 nucleotides read TGCGCCAGCAGCGAGCTACAGGGATCTGGAAACACCATATATTTT. The chain links TRBV5-1 to TRBJ1-3; perhaps TRBD1 as D (6 bases). V lost 4 bases and J lost 1, with 12 bases in between. Germline CDR1 reads SGHRS; CDR2 reads YFSETQ. The CDR3 sequence is 15 residues long.

The chain recombines TRBV9 with TRBJ1-2; D unresolved. CDR1 is SGDLS, CDR2 YYNGEE, per germline. This CDR3 spans 13 amino acids. Trimming pared 4 bases from V and 8 bases from J, leaving 15 bases between. CDR3 in DNA: TGTGCCAGCAGCCCCGGGGTCTACGAAGGCTACACCTTC. It codes for CASSPGVYEGYTF.

The gene calls are TRBV7-6 and TRBJ1-2; 8 positions match TRBD1. The CDR3 consists of 15 residues. The germline CDR1 and CDR2 sequences are SGHVS and FNYEAQ. V trimming: 5 bases; J trimming: 7 bases; junction bases outside the gene matches: 12. CDR3 coding DNA: TGTGCCAGCAGCCCGGGCTCAGGGGGCAGCAGTGGCTACACCTTC. Protein product: CASSPGSGGSSGYTF.

The chain has TRBV2 and TRBJ2-7; no definite D call. Trimming stripped 4 bases from V and 0 bases from J, with 7 bases between. CDR3 length equals 13 residues. The germline V gene has CDR1 SNHLY and CDR2 FYNNEI. CDR3 DNA: TGTGCCAGCAGTGTACAGAGCTCCTACGAGCAGTACTTC. It specifies CASSVQSSYEQYF.

This chain joins TRBV11-1 and TRBJ2-3; D is possibly TRBD1 (5 bases). Germline CDR1 is SGHAT and CDR2 is FQDESV (reference sequence). The V end was cut by 5 bases, the J end by 7 bases, with 13 bases between. The CDR3 is 13 amino acids. CDR3 sequence reads: CASSAQVQNTQYF. The CDR3 nucleotides read TGTGCCAGCAGCGCACAGGTCCAGAATACGCAGTATTTT.

This clone was detected once. The rearrangement joins TRBV19 to TRBJ2-3, with TRBD2 matching over 7 bases. This CDR3 is built from 17 residues. Germline trimming cut 6 bases from V and 4 bases from J; bases unmatched to any gene: 16. CDR1 and CDR2 from the germline V gene are LNHDA and SQIVND (reference sequence). CDR3 residues: CASRLRGREVRADTQYF. CDR3 sequence (DNA): TGTGCCAGTAGGTTACGAGGGAGGGAGGTGAGGGCAGATACGCAGTATTTT. Combining the CDR3 with reference TRBV19 and TRBJ2-3 gives the whole variable domain DGGITQSPKYLFRKEGQNVTLSCEQNLNHDAMYWYRQDPGQGLRLIYYSQIVNDFQKGDIAEGYSVSREKKESFPLTVTSAQKNPTAFYLCASRLRGREVRADTQYFGPGTRLTVL.

V usage is TRBV14 and J usage is TRBJ2-7; 10 bases map to TRBD1. CDR3 size: 16 residues. Germline V gene data show CDR1 as SGHDN and CDR2 as FVKESK. V lost 5 bases and J lost 1; bases outside the gene matches: 8. In nucleotides, the CDR3 is TGTGCCAGCAGCTTACCCGGGACAGGGGCGTCCTACGAGCAGTACTTC. Protein sequence: CASSLPGTGASYEQYF.

The gene calls are TRBV7-6 and TRBJ1-5, with TRBD1 matching 7 bases. The CDR3 runs to 17 residues. Per the germline V gene, CDR1 is SGHVS and CDR2 is FNYEAQ. After removal of 1 base from V and 4 bases from J, the junction contained 10 bases not matched to a gene. The CDR3 region has the DNA TGTGCCAGCAGCTTAGAGCACCGGGACAGTTCAAATCAGCCCCAGCATTTT. Translation: CASSLEHRDSSNQPQHF.

The chain employs TRBV11-2 and TRBJ2-7, with D possibly TRBD2 on 6 matching bases. Trimming pared 5 bases from V and 5 bases from J, leaving 16 bases between. This CDR3 has 14 residues. CDR1 SGHAT and CDR2 FQNNGV come from the germline V gene. CDR3 region: CASSLPTSWHEQYF. The CDR3 DNA sequence: TGTGCCAGCAGCCTACCGACTAGTTGGCACGAGCAGTACTTC.

The chain couples TRBV7-3 to TRBJ2-1, with 10 bases identical to TRBD1. V lost 4 bases and J lost 5; bases outside the gene matches: 5. The CDR3 loop spans 15 amino acids. Germline assignment: CDR1 SGHTA and CDR2 FQGTGA. Written as DNA, the CDR3 is TGTGCCAGCAGCTACGACAGGGGGCTGAACAATGAGCAGTTCTTC. Translated, it gives CASSYDRGLNNEQFF.

This sequence joins TRBV28 and TRBJ1-5; 7 bases match TRBD1. Germline loops: CDR1 MDHEN, CDR2 SYDVKM. CDR3 length: 14 residues. After removal of 5 bases from V and 7 bases from J, the junction contained 8 bases not matched to a gene. The CDR3 loop reads CASSLDREDQPQHF. CDR3 coding DNA: TGTGCCAGCAGTCTAGACAGGGAGGACCAGCCCCAGCATTTT.

The chain employs TRBV6-6 and TRBJ2-7, with D perhaps TRBD1 (6 bases). Germline V lookup: CDR1 MNHNY, CDR2 SVGAGI (reference sequence). CDR3 length: 13 residues. Trimming removed 5 bases at V and 3 bases at J, with 11 bases between. The CDR3 loop is CASSRGRGYEQYF. In DNA form, the CDR3 reads TGTGCCAGCAGTCGGGGCAGGGGCTACGAGCAGTACTTC.

The genes are TRBV11-2 and TRBJ1-6, with D perhaps matching TRBD1 (5 bases). The V and J ends lost 5 bases and 7 bases respectively, with 18 bases between them. The germline gives CDR1 SGHAT, CDR2 FQNNGV. The CDR3 consists of 16 residues. CDR3 in amino acids: CASSESYGARNSPLHF. The DNA of the CDR3 is TGTGCCAGCAGCGAATCGTATGGGGCGCGGAATTCACCCCTCCACTTT.

V gene TRBV19 combines with J gene TRBJ2-3; tentatively, D is TRBD2 (6 bases). The CDR3 consists of 12 residues. From germline, CDR1 is LNHDA and CDR2 SQIVND (reference sequence). V was trimmed by 1 base and J by 10 bases, leaving 9 bases between them. This CDR3 reads CASSIAGEAQYF. The DNA of the CDR3 is TGTGCCAGTAGTATAGCGGGAGAGGCGCAGTATTTT.

The chain has TRBV5-1 and TRBJ2-1; 7 bases are a match to TRBD1. The germline V gene encodes CDR1 SGHRS and CDR2 YFSETQ. With 4 bases clipped from V and 4 bases from J, the junction kept 8 bases outside the gene matches. The CDR3 contains 15 residues. The CDR3 is CASSVSPGQYNEQFF. The CDR3 DNA reads TGCGCCAGCAGCGTGTCGCCGGGACAGTACAATGAGCAGTTCTTC.

The rearrangement joins TRBV24-1 to TRBJ1-5; perhaps TRBD1 as D (6 bases). Trimming left V 7 bases short and J 6 bases short, with 18 bases between. Germline V gene lookup returns CDR1 KGHDR and CDR2 SFDVKD. The CDR3 is made up of 15 amino acids. For the CDR3, the DNA is TGTGCCACCAGCCCGGGGGGCGTGGGGGCTCAGCCCCAGCATTTT. This encodes CATSPGGVGAQPQHF.

The CDR3 coding sequence is TGTGCCAGCAGTTCAGGACAGGGGATCCCCTATGGCTACACCTTC. Translating it yields CASSSGQGIPYGYTF. The J gene is TRBJ1-2, the V gene TRBV28; 9 bases fit TRBD1. V trimming: 4 bases; J trimming: 4 bases; junction bases outside the gene matches: 7. Germline loops: CDR1 MDHEN, CDR2 SYDVKM. This CDR3 has 15 residues.

This sequence joins TRBV2 and TRBJ1-1, with D possibly matching TRBD1 (6 bases). This CDR3 contains 16 residues. CDR1 and CDR2 (germline): SNHLY, FYNNEI. V was pared by 8 bases and J by 0 bases, with 19 bases between. This CDR3 reads CASSTGNTFMNTEAFF. The CDR3 nucleotides read TGTGCCAGCTCGACAGGCAACACCTTTATGAACACTGAAGCTTTCTTT.

The chain uses TRBV28 and TRBJ1-3; D is possibly TRBD1 (6 bases). Deletions cut 4 bases from V and 2 bases from J, with 18 bases between. CDR3 length: 17 residues. Germline V gives CDR1 MDHEN, CDR2 SYDVKM. The CDR3 here is CASSSLSWTDAGNTIYF. CDR3 DNA: TGTGCCAGCAGTTCCTTGAGCTGGACAGATGCTGGAAACACCATATATTTT.